What follows are 30 T cell receptor beta chains derived from one specimen sequenced in a study of control samples from healthy donors and cancer patients. Here immunoSEQ multiplex PCR was the method, and the copy in TCRdb shows in-frame clones only, minus some. The repertoire consists of roughly 160,000 clones, with nearly 96% occurring once and the leading ten covering 1%. Sequenced input: blood. The origin of the receptors is a woman in her 30s in good health.

The rearrangement uses TRBV19 and TRBJ2-2; 8 bases align to TRBD1. V was pared by 10 bases and J by 5 bases, with 9 bases of the junction left unmatched. The CDR3 is 14 residues long. Germline CDR1 reads LNHDA; CDR2 reads SQIVND (reference sequence). The DNA for the CDR3 is TGTGCCACCAAGGGACAGGCCTATACCGGGGAGCTGTTTTTT. Its translation is CATKGQAYTGELFF.

The gene calls are TRBV5-1 and TRBJ2-2; D gene ambiguous. Trimming pared 0 bases from V and 1 base from J, leaving 10 bases between. CDR1 and CDR2 (germline): SGHRS, YFSETQ. This CDR3 contains 16 residues. The CDR3, as DNA: TGCGCCAGCAGCTTGGAAGGTAGCCTGAACACCGGGGAGCTGTTTTTT. It encodes CASSLEGSLNTGELFF. Full variable domain (remainder filled in from reference TRBV5-1 and TRBJ2-2): KAGVTQTPRYLIKTRGQQVTLSCSPISGHRSVSWYQQTPGQGLQFLFEYFSETQRNKGNFPGRFSGRQFSNSRSEMNVSTLELGDSALYLCASSLEGSLNTGELFFGEGSRLTVL.

The gene calls are TRBV5-1 and TRBJ2-3; D remains unclear. Germline CDR1 and CDR2: SGHRS and YFSETQ. Trimming took off 4 bases at V and 3 bases at J, with 15 bases between the two ends. The CDR3 sequence is 15 residues long. Here the CDR3 DNA reads TGCGCCAGCAGCCGCGTTATAACTGGGACAGATACGCAGTATTTT. It specifies CASSRVITGTDTQYF.

The CDR3 coding sequence is TGTGCCAGTGATTCCGGGGCTTACCCCCGGAATGAAAAACTGTTTTTT. Amino acids: CASDSGAYPRNEKLFF. The chain carries TRBV6-6 and TRBJ1-4; a weak D match, TRBD1 (5 bases). Germline V gene lookup returns CDR1 MNHNY and CDR2 SVGAGI (reference sequence). The germline V and J ends were trimmed by 9 bases and 5 bases, with 22 bases remaining between them. This CDR3 is 16 amino acids long.

V gene TRBV2 combines with J gene TRBJ2-6, with TRBD1 identical over 8 bases. V lost 6 bases to trimming and J lost 0 bases; unmatched junction nucleotides: 4. CDR3 length: 16 residues. CDR1 SNHLY and CDR2 FYNNEI come from the germline V gene. The CDR3 reads CASRDRVLSGANVLTF. In nucleotides, the CDR3 is TGTGCCAGCAGGGACAGGGTGCTCTCTGGGGCCAACGTCCTGACTTTC.

The J gene is TRBJ1-3, the V gene TRBV28, with D uncertain. V was cut by 5 bases and J by 2 bases, with 10 bases left in between. The CDR3 contains 14 residues. Germline assignment: CDR1 MDHEN and CDR2 SYDVKM. CDR3 region: CASSPLGPGNTIYF. The CDR3 DNA reads TGTGCCAGCAGTCCCCTAGGTCCTGGAAACACCATATATTTT.

In this sample, this clone turned up a few times. The V gene is TRBV4-1, the J gene TRBJ2-1; 9 bases match TRBD2. Germline CDR1 is MGHRA and CDR2 is YSYEKL. This CDR3 comprises 18 residues. The V and J ends lost 3 bases and 4 bases, in that order; junction bases with no gene match: 13. CDR3 residues: CASSHGGTIAGVYNEQFF. CDR3 DNA: TGCGCCAGCAGCCACGGCGGTACGATAGCGGGAGTGTACAATGAGCAGTTCTTC.

This chain links TRBV3-1 (or the pseudogene TRBV3-2) with TRBJ1-1; 8 nucleotides match TRBD1. Germline assignment: CDR1 LGHDT and CDR2 YNNKEL (reference sequence). This CDR3 is 14 amino acids long. The trim removed 5 bases at V and 7 bases at J, leaving 9 bases unmatched. The CDR3 DNA sequence: TGTGCCAGCAGCTACACAGGGGGGGGTCTTGAAGCTTTCTTT. Residues: CASSYTGGGLEAFF.

The chain recombines TRBV5-1 with TRBJ1-6; TRBD1 might be the D (5 bases). Germline V gives CDR1 SGHRS, CDR2 YFSETQ. The V end lost 1 base, the J end lost 5 bases, and 10 bases lay between the germline ends. The CDR3 has 15 residues. CDR3 nucleotide sequence: TGCGCCAGCAGCTTGAGGACAACGGATAATTCACCCCTCCACTTT. Its translation: CASSLRTTDNSPLHF.

The rearrangement joins TRBV12-3 or TRBV12-4 to TRBJ2-7; D gene uncertain. This CDR3 is built from 13 residues. The V and J ends lost 3 bases and 0 bases respectively, with 6 bases between them. CDR3 sequence: CASSFVSSYEQYF. CDR3 bases: TGTGCCAGCAGTTTTGTGAGCTCCTACGAGCAGTACTTC.

The J gene is TRBJ1-4, the V gene TRBV4-2; D is uncertain. V was cut by 4 bases and J by 1 base, with 10 bases left in between. The CDR3 is made up of 15 amino acids. Germline loops: CDR1 LGHNA, CDR2 YNFKEQ. The CDR3 loop reads CASSLLFGTNEKLFF. CDR3 DNA sequence: TGTGCCAGCAGCCTATTGTTCGGAACTAATGAAAAACTGTTTTTT.

V usage is TRBV7-8 and J usage is TRBJ2-3, with TRBD1 identical over 8 bases. Germline-derived CDR1 and CDR2 are SGHVS and FQNEAQ. The CDR3 is made up of 15 amino acids. The V segment lost 5 bases and the J segment 3 bases; nucleotides outside the gene matches: 7. The CDR3 sequence is CASSLRQGRTDTQYF. The CDR3, as DNA: TGTGCCAGCAGCCTACGACAGGGGAGGACAGATACGCAGTATTTT. The full variable domain, completed using reference TRBV7-8 and TRBJ2-3, is GAGVSQSPRYKVAKRGQDVALRCDPISGHVSLFWYQQALGQGPEFLTYFQNEAQLDKSGLPSDRFFAERPEGSVSTLKIQRTQQEDSAVYLCASSLRQGRTDTQYFGPGTRLTVL.

This clone was seen a single time. The chain recombines TRBV15 with TRBJ1-3; perhaps TRBD1 as D (5 bases). The CDR3 covers 14 residues. The V gene lost 1 base and the J gene lost 4 bases, with 8 bases spanning the gap. CDR1 LNHNV and CDR2 YYDKDF come from the germline V gene (reference sequence). CDR3 amino acids: CATSRARQGNTIYF. CDR3 DNA: TGTGCCACCAGCAGAGCTCGACAGGGAAACACCATATATTTT. Drawing the rest from reference TRBV15 and TRBJ1-3, the complete variable domain is DAMVIQNPRYQVTQFGKPVTLSCSQTLNHNVMYWYQQKSSQAPKLLFHYYDKDFNNEADTPDNFQSRRPNTSFCFLDIRSPGLGDTAMYLCATSRARQGNTIYFGEGSWLTVV.

In this sample, this clone turned up a few times. The J gene is TRBJ1-2, the V gene TRBV28, with 9 bases that match TRBD1. The V gene's germline CDR1 is MDHEN and CDR2 SYDVKM. The CDR3 totals 15 residues. V shed 6 bases and J 5 bases; nucleotides not matched to a gene: 10. In DNA form, the CDR3 reads TGTGCCAGCAGATCCGGGACAGGGAGTGATTATGGCTACACCTTC. It specifies CASRSGTGSDYGYTF.

J is TRBJ2-3 and V is TRBV6-4; D is unresolved. Germline assignment: CDR1 MRHNA and CDR2 SNTAGT. The CDR3 contains 14 residues. V lost 0 bases to trimming and J lost 1 base, with 5 bases between them. The CDR3 DNA is TGTGCCAGCAGTGACTCCGGAGGCACAGATACGCAGTATTTT. As protein: CASSDSGGTDTQYF.

About this clone: Different DNA sequences within this sample yield the same CDR3. J is TRBJ1-1 and V is TRBV4-2; no reliable D call. The length of the CDR3 is 14 residues. Germline CDR1 reads LGHNA; CDR2 reads YNFKEQ. V was trimmed by 2 bases and J by 1 base, leaving 8 bases between them. CDR3 sequence (DNA): TGTGCCAGCAGCCAATGGTACGGGAACACTGAAGCTTTCTTT. Its protein is CASSQWYGNTEAFF.

This clone was seen a single time. The chain's CDR3 is CASSAFSRQMNTGELFF. CDR3 bases: TGTGCCAGCAGCGCCTTCTCAAGGCAGATGAACACCGGGGAGCTGTTTTTT. J is TRBJ2-2 and V is TRBV9; D gene uncertain. Germline CDR1 is SGDLS and CDR2 is YYNGEE. The CDR3 extends over 17 amino acids. Trimming left V 3 bases short and J 1 base short, with 16 bases between.

This chain connects TRBV11-2 to TRBJ2-2; unclear D gene. This CDR3 is built from 15 residues. The germline V gene has CDR1 SGHAT and CDR2 FQNNGV. The V end lost 4 bases, the J end lost 0 bases, and 9 bases lay between the germline ends. The CDR3 spells CASSSGSANTGELFF. The CDR3 DNA is TGTGCCAGCAGCTCCGGATCCGCGAACACCGGGGAGCTGTTTTTT. Based on the CDR3 plus reference TRBV11-2 and TRBJ2-2, the full variable domain is EAGVAQSPRYKIIEKRQSVAFWCNPISGHATLYWYQQILGQGPKLLIQFQNNGVVDDSQLPKDRFSAERLKGVDSTLKIQPAKLEDSAVYLCASSSGSANTGELFFGEGSRLTVL.

The chain is built from TRBV6-5 and TRBJ2-7, with 9 bases aligning to TRBD1. CDR3 size: 14 residues. V lost 5 bases and J lost 5; bases outside the gene matches: 7. CDR1 is MNHEY and CDR2 is SVGAGI in the germline V gene. The CDR3 nucleotides read TGTGCCAGCAGTCCCAACCGGGACAGGGACGAGCAGTACTTC. Amino acids: CASSPNRDRDEQYF.

This chain uses TRBV7-9 with TRBJ1-6; D gene unclear. The CDR3 runs to 14 residues. V was trimmed by 1 base and J by 9 bases, leaving 10 bases between them. Germline V gene lookup returns CDR1 SEHNR and CDR2 FQNEAQ (reference sequence). CDR3 bases: TGTGCCAGCAGCTTAGACAGCATAGGTTCACCCCTCCACTTT. This sequence encodes CASSLDSIGSPLHF. Full variable domain (rest looked up from reference TRBV7-9 and TRBJ1-6): DTGVSQNPRHKITKRGQNVTFRCDPISEHNRLYWYRQTLGQGPEFLTYFQNEAQLEKSRLLSDRFSAERPKGSFSTLEIQRTEQGDSAMYLCASSLDSIGSPLHFGNGTRLTVT.

V is TRBV6-5 and J is TRBJ2-2; 7 bases agree with TRBD1. This CDR3 is built from 15 residues. V shed 6 bases, J shed 4 bases, and the junction held 8 bases outside the gene matches. CDR1 and CDR2 from the germline V gene are MNHEY and SVGAGI. CDR3 in amino acids: CASSLTGVGTGELFF. The CDR3 DNA reads TGTGCCAGCAGCCTAACAGGGGTCGGCACCGGGGAGCTGTTTTTT.

The count of this clone is one. The rearrangement uses TRBV7-6 and TRBJ1-6, with D perhaps matching TRBD1 (5 bases). Trimming took 6 bases from V and 6 from J, leaving 15 bases between them. From germline, CDR1 is SGHVS and CDR2 FNYEAQ. The CDR3 sequence is 15 residues long. CDR3 DNA sequence: TGTGCCAGCAGATCTAAGGACACACGTAATTCACCCCTCCACTTT. It yields the protein CASRSKDTRNSPLHF.

This rearrangement joins TRBV7-6 to TRBJ2-3; 9 bases fit TRBD2. V gave up 0 bases and J gave up 5 bases; unmatched junction bases: 3. The CDR3 runs to 15 residues. The germline V gene has CDR1 SGHVS and CDR2 FNYEAQ. In nucleotides, the CDR3 is TGTGCCAGCAGCTTAGCGATAGCGGGAGTAGATACGCAGTATTTT. Protein product: CASSLAIAGVDTQYF.

The rearrangement joins TRBV29-1 to TRBJ2-2; 9 bases match TRBD2. J was trimmed by 6 bases and V by 5 bases; bases with no gene match: 10. The length of the CDR3 is 15 residues. The germline V gene encodes CDR1 SQVTM and CDR2 ANQGSEA. CDR3 bases: TGCAGCGTTATCATAGCGGGAGCCCGTCCCGGGGAGCTGTTTTTT. Protein product: CSVIIAGARPGELFF.

This clone was found once. DNA of the CDR3: TGTGCCAGCAGCTTAACAGGGGCTGAGAACACTGAAGCTTTCTTT. This encodes CASSLTGAENTEAFF. The chain joins TRBV7-9 to TRBJ1-1, with 7 bases matching TRBD1. The V segment lost 2 bases and the J segment 1 base; nucleotides outside the gene matches: 4. Germline V gene lookup returns CDR1 SEHNR and CDR2 FQNEAQ (reference sequence). This CDR3 is 15 amino acids long.

This chain connects TRBV19 to TRBJ2-1; 7 positions match TRBD2. With V trimmed by 7 bases and J by 6 bases, 12 bases remained unmatched. CDR1 is LNHDA and CDR2 is SQIVND in the germline V gene (reference sequence). The CDR3 is 15 residues long. DNA of the CDR3: TGTGCCAGTACCATGGGGGGGGTTCCCATCAATGAGCAGTTCTTC. Its translation is CASTMGGVPINEQFF. Together with reference TRBV19 and TRBJ2-1, the CDR3 gives the full variable domain: DGGITQSPKYLFRKEGQNVTLSCEQNLNHDAMYWYRQDPGQGLRLIYYSQIVNDFQKGDIAEGYSVSREKKESFPLTVTSAQKNPTAFYLCASTMGGVPINEQFFGPGTRLTVL.

This chain uses TRBV2 with TRBJ2-2; TRBD2 is a possible D gene (5 bases). CDR3 length equals 15 residues. Germline V lookup: CDR1 SNHLY, CDR2 FYNNEI. With 7 bases removed from V and 0 bases from J, the gap between germline ends came to 12 bases. CDR3 loop: CASKERTTNTGELFF. DNA of the CDR3: TGTGCCAGCAAGGAGCGGACGACGAACACCGGGGAGCTGTTTTTT.

V usage is TRBV7-8 and J usage is TRBJ1-1; D call uncertain. The V end was cut by 5 bases, the J end by 2 bases, with 9 bases between. Germline V gene data show CDR1 as SGHVS and CDR2 as FQNEAQ. The CDR3 consists of 13 residues. The CDR3 sequence: CASSLTLNTEAFF. The CDR3 nucleotides are TGTGCCAGCAGCCTCACACTCAACACTGAAGCTTTCTTT. Using reference TRBV7-8 and TRBJ1-1 for the parts outside the CDR3, the full variable domain is GAGVSQSPRYKVAKRGQDVALRCDPISGHVSLFWYQQALGQGPEFLTYFQNEAQLDKSGLPSDRFFAERPEGSVSTLKIQRTQQEDSAVYLCASSLTLNTEAFFGQGTRLTVV.

The rearrangement joins TRBV20-1 to TRBJ2-5; perhaps TRBD2 as D (6 bases). Germline V CDR1 and CDR2: DFQATT, SNEGSKA (reference sequence). V was clipped by 3 bases and J by 5 bases, with 16 bases between them. This CDR3 contains 14 residues. CDR3: CSASRLGESETQYF. As DNA, the CDR3 is TGCAGTGCTAGTAGACTAGGGGAGTCCGAGACCCAGTACTTC.

This chain connects TRBV2 to TRBJ2-1; 12 nucleotides align to TRBD2. Per the germline V gene, CDR1 is SNHLY and CDR2 is FYNNEI. Trimming removed 3 bases from V and 3 bases from J; junction bases left unmatched: 6. The CDR3 spans 17 residues. This CDR3 reads CASSDRETSGSYNEQFF. CDR3 bases: TGTGCCAGCAGTGATAGGGAGACTAGCGGGAGCTACAATGAGCAGTTCTTC.